The sequence of this TCR beta chain was determined in a study of control samples from healthy donors and cancer patients. This CDR3 has 16 amino acids. Trimming removed 4 bases from V and 6 bases from J, with 19 bases in between. The germline CDR1 and CDR2 sequences are SGDLS and YYNGEE. TCRdb's table, derived via immunoSEQ multiplex PCR, lists solely in-frame clones and lacks some. The sample lists about 110,000 clones, around four fifths occurring once. Sequencing was carried out using blood. This TCR was sampled from a man between 18 and 35 years old in good health. This sequence joins TRBV9 and TRBJ1-4, with no clear D. This CDR3 is CASSPTGEGKDEKLFF. The CDR3 DNA sequence: TGTGCCAGCAGCCCGACCGGGGAGGGCAAGGATGAAAAACTGTTTTTT.